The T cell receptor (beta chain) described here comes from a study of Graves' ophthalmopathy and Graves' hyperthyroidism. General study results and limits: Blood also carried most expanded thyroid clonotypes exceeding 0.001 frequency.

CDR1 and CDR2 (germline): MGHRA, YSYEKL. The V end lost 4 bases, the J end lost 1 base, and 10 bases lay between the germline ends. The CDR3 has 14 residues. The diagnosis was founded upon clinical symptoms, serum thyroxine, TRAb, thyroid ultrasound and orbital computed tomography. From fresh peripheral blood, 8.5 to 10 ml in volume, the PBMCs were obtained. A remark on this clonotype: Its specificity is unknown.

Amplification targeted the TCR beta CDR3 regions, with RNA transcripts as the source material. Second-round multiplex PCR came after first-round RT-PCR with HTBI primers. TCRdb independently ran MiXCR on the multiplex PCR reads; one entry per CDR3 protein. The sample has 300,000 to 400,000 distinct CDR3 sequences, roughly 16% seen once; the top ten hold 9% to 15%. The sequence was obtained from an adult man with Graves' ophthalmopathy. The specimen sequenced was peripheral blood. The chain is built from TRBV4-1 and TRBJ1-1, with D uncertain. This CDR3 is CASSRGQANTEAFF. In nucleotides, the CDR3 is TGCGCCAGCAGCCGAGGGCAGGCGAACACTGAAGCTTTCTTT.